A single T cell receptor beta chain is shown here with its context. No antigen is known for it. Germline V CDR1 and CDR2: SGDLS, YYNGEE. Between the trimmed V and J ends, which lost 6 bases and 0 bases, there was a span of 10 bases. The CDR3 runs to 14 residues. The record originates from a study of cytomegalovirus exposure and HLA in healthy donors. Study at large: About 85 million unique TCRs from HLA-typed donors were held in an early release of data.

The PCR used 60 Vbeta and 13 Jbeta primers. Sequencing used immunoSEQ multiplex PCR; TCRdb keeps in-frame clones, though not all of them. The data show 170,000 or so clones, 75% to 90% seen once. Study-wide results and caveats: For most TCR sequences rarity was the rule, although some public TCRs occurred in many donors.

V and J are TRBV9 and TRBJ2-1, with a weak D call TRBD2 (5 bases). The sequenced sample was PBMCs. This receptor was obtained from a man aged 45-60 years in good health and CMV-seronegative. The CDR3, as DNA: TGTGCCAGCACCCCTAGCCCCTCCTACAATGAGCAGTTCTTC. The encoded protein is CASTPSPSYNEQFF.